Below, 25 T cell receptor beta chains from the same sample are listed, as sequenced in a study of cytomegalovirus exposure and HLA in healthy donors. 60 Vbeta and 13 Jbeta primers were used in PCR. Generated by immunoSEQ multiplex PCR, the TCRdb table keeps only in-frame clones and is missing some. The profile shows about 170,000 clones, 71% of them singletons. What was sequenced was PBMCs. These receptor sequences come from a girl aged 5-17 years in good health and CMV-seronegative.

The rearrangement uses TRBV2 and TRBJ1-5; weak D call: TRBD1 (5 bases). Germline CDR1 reads SNHLY; CDR2 reads FYNNEI. The CDR3 is made up of 11 amino acids. Trimming stripped 7 bases from V and 11 bases from J, with 12 bases between. The CDR3 coding sequence is TGTGCCAGCACCTTCGGGGGGGCCCAGCATTTT. Amino acid sequence: CASTFGGAQHF.

In the case of this clone: This same CDR3 is encoded by further DNA sequences in the sample. This chain connects TRBV9 to TRBJ2-7, with 7 bases fitting TRBD2. Trimming removed 2 bases from V and 0 bases from J; junction bases left unmatched: 2. CDR1 is SGDLS and CDR2 is YYNGEE in the germline V gene. This CDR3 region has 14 residues. CDR3 in DNA: TGTGCCAGCAGCGTTGGCGGGAGCTCCTACGAGCAGTACTTC. This codes for CASSVGGSSYEQYF.

This chain uses TRBV6-6 with TRBJ2-3, with a weak D call TRBD1 (6 bases). The V gene's germline CDR1 is MNHNY and CDR2 SVGAGI (reference sequence). This CDR3 is 15 amino acids long. The V gene lost 7 bases and the J gene lost 4 bases, with 18 bases spanning the gap. The CDR3 loop reads CASIMGAEGADTQYF. The DNA for the CDR3 is TGTGCCAGCATTATGGGGGCAGAGGGGGCAGATACGCAGTATTTT.

The CDR3 here is CASSPRGSEALSGNTIYF. CDR3 nucleotide sequence: TGCGCCAGCAGCCCGCGGGGCAGCGAGGCCCTCTCTGGAAACACCATATATTTT. The rearrangement joins TRBV4-1 to TRBJ1-3; D perhaps matches TRBD1 (5 bases). This CDR3 comprises 18 residues. V lost 4 bases and J 0 bases, leaving 19 bases between the germline ends. The germline gives CDR1 MGHRA, CDR2 YSYEKL.

The chain links TRBV1 to TRBJ2-3; TRBD2, as called in the table, went unchecked against the DNA. TRBV1 is termed a pseudogene. This CDR3 contains 15 residues. The CDR3 sequence: CTSGLAASRTDTQYF. The DNA for the CDR3 is TGCACCAGCGGACTAGCGGCCTCCCGGACAGATACGCAGTATTTT.

This clone was detected a few times. CDR3 in amino acids: CASSLTYNEQFF. The DNA for the CDR3 is TGTGCCAGCAGCCTAACTTACAATGAGCAGTTCTTC. The V and J genes are TRBV11-2 and TRBJ2-1; the D is unclear. In germline, CDR1 is SGHAT, CDR2 FQNNGV. V gave up 5 bases and J gave up 4 bases, with 6 bases separating them. This CDR3 has 12 residues.

This clone has just a few counts. The chain couples TRBV7-9 to TRBJ2-3; 7 bases map to TRBD1. The CDR3 runs 15 residues. The ends lost 5 bases at V and 3 bases at J; junction bases unmatched: 8. From germline, CDR1 is SEHNR and CDR2 FQNEAQ (reference sequence). For the CDR3, the DNA is TGTGCCAGCAGCCACTACAGGGGAAGTACAGATACGCAGTATTTT. This translates into CASSHYRGSTDTQYF.

This clone was observed a handful of times. The rearrangement joins TRBV30 to TRBJ1-6; no reliable D call. Trimming took off 2 bases at V and 7 bases at J, with 12 bases between the two ends. Germline-derived CDR1 and CDR2 are GTSNPN and SVGIG (reference sequence). The CDR3 runs to 14 residues. The CDR3: CAWSTGIGNSPLHF. CDR3 nucleotides: TGTGCCTGGAGTACGGGGATAGGGAATTCACCCCTCCACTTT.

The CDR3 protein is CASSAGDRWGEQYF. The CDR3 DNA follows: TGTGCCAGCAGTGCTGGGGACAGATGGGGCGAGCAGTACTTC. The gene calls are TRBV2 and TRBJ2-7, with 7 bases identical to TRBD1. CDR1 is SNHLY, CDR2 FYNNEI, per germline. The trim removed 4 bases at V and 6 bases at J, leaving 9 bases unmatched. This CDR3 is built from 14 residues.

The chain has TRBV7-9 and TRBJ2-3, with 10 positions matching TRBD2. V lost 5 bases to trimming and J lost 4 bases; unmatched junction nucleotides: 6. Per the germline V gene, CDR1 is SEHNR and CDR2 is FQNEAQ (reference sequence). The CDR3 is made up of 15 amino acids. Written as DNA, the CDR3 is TGTGCCAGCAGCCAATCTAGCGGGGGCCCAGATACGCAGTATTTT. As protein: CASSQSSGGPDTQYF.

The V gene is TRBV5-1, the J gene TRBJ1-1; D is ambiguous. V was shortened by 0 bases and J by 1 base, with 16 bases between the two germline ends. Germline V gives CDR1 SGHRS, CDR2 YFSETQ. The CDR3 is 17 residues long. The CDR3 is CASSLATNVISNTEAFF. DNA for the CDR3: TGCGCCAGCAGCTTGGCTACCAATGTTATTTCGAACACTGAAGCTTTCTTT.

This chain connects TRBV30 to TRBJ1-6; D uncertain. The length of the CDR3 is 15 residues. Trimming removed 2 bases from V and 6 bases from J, with 14 bases in between. CDR1 GTSNPN and CDR2 SVGIG come from the germline V gene (reference sequence). Here the CDR3 DNA reads TGTGCCTGGAGTACCGGGAGGGCGTCTAATTCACCCCTCCACTTT. Residues: CAWSTGRASNSPLHF.

The J gene is TRBJ2-7, the V gene TRBV5-1; D might be TRBD1 (5 bases). Per germline, CDR1 SGHRS and CDR2 YFSETQ. CDR3 length: 14 residues. Trimming pared 1 base from V and 7 bases from J, leaving 15 bases between. The CDR3 sequence is CASSLKGPTWEQYF. CDR3 DNA: TGCGCCAGCAGCTTGAAGGGGCCCACCTGGGAGCAGTACTTC.

The gene calls are TRBV19 and TRBJ1-6; D is unresolved. Trimming shortened V by 3 bases and J by 6 bases, and 6 bases separated the two germline ends. Germline V lookup: CDR1 LNHDA, CDR2 SQIVND (reference sequence). The CDR3 spans 13 residues. The CDR3 is CASSMRRNSPLHF. CDR3 sequence (DNA): TGTGCCAGTAGTATGAGGCGTAATTCACCCCTCCACTTT.

Written as DNA, the CDR3 is TGTGCCAGCAGGAGAGGACAGGGGGGCAACACCATATATTTT. Its translation is CASRRGQGGNTIYF. The J gene is TRBJ1-3, the V gene TRBV6-1, with 10 bases identical to TRBD1. Losses at the gene ends were 6 bases for V and 7 bases for J; bases not matched to a gene: 6. This CDR3 has 14 residues. Germline values: CDR1 MNHNS, CDR2 SASEGT.

The chain uses TRBV6-4 and TRBJ1-2; 7 bases line up with TRBD1. Per the germline V gene, CDR1 is MRHNA and CDR2 is SNTAGT. The length of the CDR3 is 14 residues. V lost 8 bases, J lost 6 bases, and 12 bases stayed unmatched. CDR3 sequence: CASRPGGFGNGYTF. DNA of the CDR3: TGTGCCAGCCGTCCAGGGGGATTCGGGAATGGCTACACCTTC.

This sequence joins TRBV20-1 and TRBJ1-2; 7 positions agree with TRBD1. Unmatched junction bases numbered 0, after V lost 5 bases and J lost 6 bases. This CDR3 spans 10 amino acids. Germline CDR1 reads DFQATT; CDR2 reads SNEGSKA (reference sequence). CDR3 loop: CSAGTDGYTF. CDR3 DNA sequence: TGCAGTGCTGGGACAGATGGCTACACCTTC.

The V and J genes are TRBV5-4 and TRBJ1-4; D possibly corresponds to TRBD1 (5 bases). Trimming took off 2 bases at V and 7 bases at J, with 15 bases between the two ends. Germline loops: CDR1 SGHNT, CDR2 YYREEE (reference sequence). The CDR3 is 15 amino acids. The DNA for the CDR3 is TGTGCCAGCAGCTTCCGGGGGAGTGGAGCTGAAAAACTGTTTTTT. As protein: CASSFRGSGAEKLFF.

The V and J genes are TRBV5-6 and TRBJ1-2; perhaps TRBD1 as D (5 bases). The CDR3 covers 15 residues. Trimming pared 1 base from V and 5 bases from J, leaving 15 bases between. Germline V lookup: CDR1 SGHDT, CDR2 YYEEEE. The CDR3 reads CASSLSQGWLYGYTF. As DNA, the CDR3 is TGTGCCAGCAGCTTGAGTCAGGGATGGTTGTATGGCTACACCTTC.

The table lists this clone with a few counts. This chain connects TRBV29-1 to TRBJ2-1, with 7 bases lining up with TRBD2. Germline-derived CDR1 and CDR2 are SQVTM and ANQGSEA. V lost 6 bases to trimming and J lost 0 bases; unmatched junction nucleotides: 17. This CDR3 is built from 18 residues. CDR3 region: CSVNSPSGRGSSYNEQFF. CDR3 nucleotides: TGCAGCGTGAACTCCCCAAGCGGGCGGGGGAGCTCCTACAATGAGCAGTTCTTC.

Only a few counts were recorded for this clone. The chain employs TRBV7-9 and TRBJ1-1, with D unresolved. Trimming shortened V by 0 bases and J by 2 bases, and 10 bases separated the two germline ends. Per the germline V gene, CDR1 is SEHNR and CDR2 is FQNEAQ (reference sequence). The CDR3 contains 15 residues. CDR3 amino acids: CASSLALAPNTEAFF. Written as DNA, the CDR3 is TGTGCCAGCAGCTTAGCGTTGGCACCCAACACTGAAGCTTTCTTT.

The rearrangement links TRBV5-1 to TRBJ1-4, with no clear D. The V end lost 5 bases, the J end lost 12 bases, and 11 bases lay between the germline ends. Germline assignment: CDR1 SGHRS and CDR2 YFSETQ. The CDR3 runs to 11 residues. DNA for the CDR3: TGCGCCAGCAGGGGAGGTAGGGAACTGTTTTTT. Protein product: CASRGGRELFF. Full variable domain (remainder filled in from reference TRBV5-1 and TRBJ1-4): KAGVTQTPRYLIKTRGQQVTLSCSPISGHRSVSWYQQTPGQGLQFLFEYFSETQRNKGNFPGRFSGRQFSNSRSEMNVSTLELGDSALYLCASRGGRELFFGSGTQLSVL.

The chain is built from TRBV9 and TRBJ2-2; D not certain. CDR1 and CDR2 (germline): SGDLS, YYNGEE. The CDR3 loop spans 12 amino acids. Trimming took 0 bases from V and 5 from J, leaving 2 bases between them. DNA of the CDR3: TGTGCCAGCAGCGTAGCTACCGGGGAGCTGTTTTTT. This codes for CASSVATGELFF.

V and J are TRBV7-7 and TRBJ2-5; TRBD2 matches 7 bases. V lost 3 bases to trimming and J lost 2 bases; unmatched junction nucleotides: 6. Germline V gives CDR1 SSHAT, CDR2 FNYEAQ (reference sequence). The CDR3 runs 15 residues. CDR3 amino acids: CASSLLRGVQETQYF. The CDR3 bases are TGTGCCAGCAGCTTGTTACGGGGGGTTCAAGAGACCCAGTACTTC.

This clone came up once. CDR3 in DNA: TGTGCCAGCAGCACCACCCCGGATTCACCCCTCCACTTT. Translating gives CASSTTPDSPLHF. This chain connects TRBV13 to TRBJ1-6; D is uncertain. This CDR3 has 13 residues. V lost 5 bases and J 8 bases, leaving 10 bases between the germline ends. CDR1 and CDR2 (germline): PRHDT, FYEKMQ (reference sequence).